This T cell receptor (beta chain) originates from a study of vaccination and CD4 T cells after COVID-19. J lost 0 bases, V lost 5 bases, and 4 bases had no gene match. CDR1 and CDR2 from the germline V gene are MNHNS and SASEGT. This CDR3 is built from 15 residues. Treatment here: roughly ten-day PBMC culture with coronavirus spike peptide pools or control peptides (ViraFEST assay). For ViraFEST, peptide pools expanded antigen-specific T cells, after which the TCRs were sequenced. In the case of this clonotype: Its matching antigen is unknown.

The Oncomine TCR Beta short-read assay sequenced DNA from cultured CD4+ T cells. Using the QIAamp micro DNA kit, genomic DNA was extracted from the CD4+ T cells that had been cultured. MiXCR, applied by TCRdb to the PCR reads, yields one record per CDR3 protein. This table has approximately 10,000 distinct CDR3 sequences, around 60% appearing once. Sequencing was performed on CD4+ T cells from blood, cultured in vitro. The genes are TRBV6-1 and TRBJ2-1; 7 positions agree with TRBD1. This clonotype was sampled from a human donor who had recovered from COVID-19. In DNA, the CDR3 is TGTGCCAGCAGTCTGGACAGGAGCTCCTACAATGAGCAGTTCTTC. This encodes CASSLDRSSYNEQFF.